This T cell receptor beta chain was found in a study of T cells in localized non-small cell lung cancer. Broader study findings: Among the tissues sampled, uninvolved adjacent lung had the highest T cell clonality, above tumor. Adjacent lung was found to contain a median approximately 60 of the top 100 tumor clones.

V lost 6 bases and J lost 0; bases outside the gene matches: 6. Germline V gene lookup returns CDR1 SGDLS and CDR2 YYNGEE. The CDR3 runs to 14 residues. This clone was seen a few times. What it binds is unknown. Only in-frame clones appear in the TCRdb table, and some are missing; sequencing was by immunoSEQ multiplex PCR. The table records 2,500 to 3,000 clones, less than 30% of them present only once. This sequence joins TRBV9 and TRBJ2-7; 7 nucleotides align to TRBD1. The sequencing used normal lung tissue next to the tumor, collected before any cancer treatment. This TCR was sampled from a male donor at least 60 years old with stage II lung adenocarcinoma. DNA of the CDR3: TGTGCCAGCAAGGGGACAGCGAGCTCCTACGAGCAGTACTTC. The encoded protein is CASKGTASSYEQYF.